This entry concerns a single T cell receptor beta chain. Antigen: not known. Germline V gene lookup returns CDR1 MNHNS and CDR2 SASEGT. The germline V and J ends were trimmed by 4 bases and 7 bases, with 23 bases remaining between them. The CDR3 is 18 amino acids. The PCR used 60 Vbeta and 13 Jbeta primers. Assay: immunoSEQ multiplex PCR; the TCRdb copy retains only in-frame clones and omits some. Its table lists about 41,000 clones. The data originate from a study of cytomegalovirus exposure and HLA in healthy donors. Study details: T cells numbering around 190 million yielded approximately 100 million unique TCR beta sequences in an earlier analysis. Broader study findings: Exclusion as indistinguishable affected some V segments, including TRBV6-2 and TRBV6-3.

The sample was PBMCs. The receptor comes from a man between 25 and 39 years old in good health and CMV-seronegative. The chain uses TRBV6-1 and TRBJ1-6; D possibly corresponds to TRBD1 (5 bases). In DNA, the CDR3 is TGTGCCAGCAGTGCCCCTGCTGGAGGGACCAGCGGGAATTCACCCCTCCACTTT. Translating gives CASSAPAGGTSGNSPLHF.